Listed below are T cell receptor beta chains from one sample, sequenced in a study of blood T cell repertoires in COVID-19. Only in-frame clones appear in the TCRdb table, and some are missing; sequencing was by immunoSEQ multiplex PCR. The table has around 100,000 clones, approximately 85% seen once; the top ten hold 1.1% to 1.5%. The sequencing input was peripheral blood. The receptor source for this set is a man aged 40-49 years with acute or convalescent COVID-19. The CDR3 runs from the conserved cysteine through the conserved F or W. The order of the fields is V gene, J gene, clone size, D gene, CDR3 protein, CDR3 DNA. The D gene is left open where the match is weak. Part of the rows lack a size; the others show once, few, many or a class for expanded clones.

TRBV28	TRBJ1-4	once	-	CASSRFGATNEKLFF	TGTGCCAGCAGCCGATTCGGAGCAACTAATGAAAAACTGTTTTTT
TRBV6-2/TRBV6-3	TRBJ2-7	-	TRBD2	CASSYYSGADLREQYF	TGTGCCAGCAGTTACTATAGCGGGGCCGATTTGAGGGAGCAGTACTTC
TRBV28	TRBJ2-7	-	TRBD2	CASSPQIAGTYEQYF	TGTGCCAGCAGTCCCCAGATAGCGGGAACCTACGAGCAGTACTTC
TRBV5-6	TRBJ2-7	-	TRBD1	CASSRQGWGVWEQYF	TGTGCCAGCAGCCGACAGGGGTGGGGTGTATGGGAGCAGTACTTC
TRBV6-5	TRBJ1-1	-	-	CASRTDNMNTEAFF	TGTGCCAGCAGGACAGACAACATGAACACTGAAGCTTTCTTT
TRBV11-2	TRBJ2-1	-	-	CASSRGTYNEQFF	TGTGCCAGCAGTAGGGGGACGTATAATGAGCAGTTCTTC
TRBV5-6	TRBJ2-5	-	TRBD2	CASSGWVAGGRETQYF	TGTGCCAGCTCCGGGTGGGTAGCGGGAGGGCGAGAGACCCAGTACTTC
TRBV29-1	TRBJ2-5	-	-	CSVGAVQETQYF	TGCAGCGTTGGGGCAGTTCAAGAGACCCAGTACTTC
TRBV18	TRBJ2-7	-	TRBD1	CASSKGTDYEQYF	TGTGCCAGCTCAAAAGGGACAGACTACGAGCAGTACTTC
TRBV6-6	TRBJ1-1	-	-	CASSPQSAKTEAFF	TGTGCCAGCAGCCCACAGAGTGCGAAGACTGAAGCTTTCTTT
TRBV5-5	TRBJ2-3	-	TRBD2	CASSFYPTLLAGETDTQYF	TGTGCCAGCAGCTTTTATCCCACACTACTAGCGGGAGAGACAGATACGCAGTATTTT
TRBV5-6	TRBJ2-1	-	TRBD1	CASSLQGQGYNEQFF	TGTGCCAGCAGCTTGCAGGGACAGGGGTACAATGAGCAGTTCTTC
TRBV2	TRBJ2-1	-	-	CASSEERNEQFF	TGTGCCAGCAGTGAAGAGCGAAATGAGCAGTTCTTC
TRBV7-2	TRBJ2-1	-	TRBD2	CASSWGGRTSGSGEQFF	TGTGCCAGCAGCTGGGGGGGCCGGACTAGCGGGAGTGGTGAGCAGTTCTTC
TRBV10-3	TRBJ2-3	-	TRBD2	CAIKEREATDTQYF	TGTGCCATCAAGGAGCGGGAGGCGACAGATACGCAGTATTTT
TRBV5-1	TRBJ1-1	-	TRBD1	CASSPGGQGGTEAFF	TGCGCCAGCAGCCCGGGCGGACAGGGGGGAACTGAAGCTTTCTTT
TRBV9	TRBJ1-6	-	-	CASGVRDSPLHF	TGTGCCAGCGGGGTGAGGGATTCACCCCTCCACTTT
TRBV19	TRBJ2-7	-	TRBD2	CASSRVRTPASGKGHEQYF	TGTGCCAGTAGCAGGGTAAGAACCCCAGCTAGCGGGAAGGGCCACGAGCAGTACTTC
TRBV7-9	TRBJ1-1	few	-	CASSLRGENTEAFF	TGTGCCAGCAGCCTACGGGGGGAGAACACTGAAGCTTTCTTT
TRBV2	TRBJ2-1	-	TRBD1	CASMGTDHYNEQFF	TGTGCCAGCATGGGGACAGATCACTACAATGAGCAGTTCTTC
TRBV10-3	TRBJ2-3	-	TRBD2	CAIRAGDGTDTQYF	TGTGCCATCAGGGCGGGAGACGGCACAGATACGCAGTATTTT
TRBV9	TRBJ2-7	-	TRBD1	CASSVGTGQYEQYF	TGTGCCAGCAGCGTAGGGACAGGGCAATACGAGCAGTACTTC
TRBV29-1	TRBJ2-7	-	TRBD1	CSVQGVSYEQYF	TGCAGCGTCCAGGGGGTGTCCTACGAGCAGTACTTC